This TCR beta chain was obtained from a study of Ad26.COV2.S vaccination and SARS-CoV-2 variants (dated by TCRdb to about 2021). About the full investigation: Vaccine-arm donors were drawn from COV1001, a multicentre, randomized, double-blind, placebo-controlled phase I-IIa trial of Ad26.COV2.S in healthy adults. The specificity and breadth of SARS-CoV-2-reactive T cell receptors after Ad26.COV2.S vaccination were assessed by TCRbeta repertoire sequencing. The TCR-sequenced set comprised around 30 samples: some 20 Ad26.COV2.S vaccine recipients, 5 placebo recipients and 8 SARS-CoV-2 convalescent individuals. Trial participants were randomized into five groups of five, in which low-dose or high-dose Ad26.COV2.S was given once or twice, or placebo was given on both occasions. Investigators did not know the trial group allocation while performing experiments and assessing outcomes. Ad26.COV2.S was given intramuscularly at 5x10^10 or 1x10^11 viral particles, as a single shot or as two shots 56 days apart.

Study-wide conclusions, independent of this receptor: Comparing responses between vaccine doses or regimens was not something the study was powered to do. It was noted by the authors that total T cell responses may have been underestimated by the TCR breadth and depth analyses. Ad26.COV2.S recipients had higher spike-specific TCR breadth than placebo recipients (P = 0.0014). Vaccine and placebo recipients had comparable non-spike TCR breadth, which fits with the vaccine containing only spike. Substantial breadth of spike-specific CD8+ and CD4+ T cell responses was reported after vaccination.

The immunoSEQ Assay was used to sequence TCRbeta CDR3 regions. After extraction, genomic DNA underwent amplification by bias-controlled multiplex PCR, followed by high-throughput sequencing. The original pipeline was this. To quantify the absolute abundance of every unique TCRbeta CDR3 region, sequences were collapsed and filtered. T cell fraction was estimated by normalization of TCRbeta template counts to usable DNA, with usable DNA being measured through amplification of reference genes present in all nucleated cells. Repertoire TCRs were annotated as SARS-CoV-2-specific by exact matching of V gene, CDR3 amino acid sequence and J gene to a known reactive TCR set. The reference SARS-CoV-2 TCR set was derived from MIRA and filtered for enrichment in COVID-19-positive ImmuneCODE repertoires, a step that removed public or cross-reactive TCRs. Based on the MIRA antigens, annotated TCRs were further analysed at the level of specific ORF or position within ORF. Depth was the summed frequency of annotated unique rearrangements, while breadth was defined as annotated unique rearrangements over total unique productive rearrangements. Group comparisons of TCR breadth used two-sided Wilcoxon rank-sum tests. TCRdb obtained this table from immuneACCESS and retained in-frame rearrangements with V and J assigned. These tables miss some clones; where compared with another copy, unresolved V genes account for less than half of the shortfall, and the remainder is unexplained. V and J calls and clone size are those listed in that table; D and trimming were worked out from the DNA. This sample has more than 300,000 clones in its table, and 70% to 90% of those were observed once. 9.5% to 12% of the sample is in the top ten clones.

What this sample's treatment or condition label stands for: around 19 received Ad26.COV2.S at low or high dose, single or two shots; about five received placebo; per-sample allocation not given. For vaccine and placebo recipients, repertoires were sequenced using samples collected on day 63 after the first injection. In Cohort 1b, 25 or so adults aged 18-55 years were enrolled at a single site in Boston, USA, between 29 July and 7 August 2020. Ad26.COV2.S was a replication-incompetent adenovirus type 26 vector expressing a prefusion-stabilized SARS-CoV-2 spike protein from the original Wuhan strain. As concerns this clone: Its antigen is currently not known. Base qualities are not recorded, but no much larger clone differs from it by a single base.

The junction shows trimming of 6 bases on V and 9 bases on J, and the gene matches do not reach 6 bases of it. The CDR3, cysteine through phenylalanine, is 14 amino acids long. Only the CDR3 DNA stays, 42 bases, in frame from base 1. Looking up the germline V gene yields CDR1 MRHNA and CDR2 SNTAGT. The sample here was peripheral blood, taken in a trial of Ad26.COV2.S vaccine versus placebo. The sequence is built from TRBV6-4 and TRBJ2-1; 12 bases in the middle match TRBD1. The receptor's source is a person between 18 and 59 years old who received the Ad26.COV2.S COVID-19 vaccine or a placebo. The CDR3 here reads CASSPGQGASEQFF. At the DNA level, the sequence is TGTGCCAGCAGCCCGGGACAGGGGGCGTCTGAGCAGTTCTTC.